This TCR beta chain was identified during a study of cytomegalovirus exposure and HLA in healthy donors. Study-wide results and caveats: The authors listed 150 to 200 TCR beta chains as cytomegalovirus-associated.

Concerning this clone itself: The target antigen is unknown.

Germline V lookup: CDR1 MNHEY, CDR2 SMNVEV (reference sequence). Trimming took 5 bases from V and 5 from J; bases not matched to a gene: 9. This CDR3 contains 15 residues. In the PCR, 60 Vbeta and 13 Jbeta primers were used. Sequencing was performed with immunoSEQ multiplex PCR; in TCRdb, only in-frame clones are kept and a portion is missing. The sample lists 200,000 to 250,000 clones; over 65% were seen once. This sequence was found in a woman aged 60-75 years in good health and CMV-seropositive. The chain employs TRBV27 and TRBJ1-2; 9 bases line up with TRBD1. Specimen: PBMCs. The DNA for the CDR3 is TGTGCCAGCAGTCCGGGGGACAGGGAACTTTATGGCTACACCTTC. This gives the protein CASSPGDRELYGYTF.